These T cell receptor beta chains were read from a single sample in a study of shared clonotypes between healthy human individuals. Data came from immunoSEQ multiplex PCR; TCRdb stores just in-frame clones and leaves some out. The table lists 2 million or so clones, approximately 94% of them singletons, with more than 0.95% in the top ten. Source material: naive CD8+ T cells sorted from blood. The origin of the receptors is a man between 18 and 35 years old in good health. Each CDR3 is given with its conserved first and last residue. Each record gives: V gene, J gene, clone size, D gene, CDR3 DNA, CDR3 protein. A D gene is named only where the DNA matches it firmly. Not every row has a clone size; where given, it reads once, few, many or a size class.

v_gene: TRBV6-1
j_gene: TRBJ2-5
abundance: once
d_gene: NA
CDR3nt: TGTGCCAGCAGTGAGGGAGGGGGCCCGTACCAAGAGACCCAGTACTTC
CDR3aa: CASSEGGGPYQETQYF

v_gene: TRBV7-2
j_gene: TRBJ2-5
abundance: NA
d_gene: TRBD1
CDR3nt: TGTGCCAGCAGCTTCCGACAGGGGCGTGAGACCCAGTACTTC
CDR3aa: CASSFRQGRETQYF

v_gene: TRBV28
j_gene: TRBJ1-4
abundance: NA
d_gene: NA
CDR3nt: TGTGCCAGCAGCCCAGGGACCTTTGATGAAAAACTGTTTTTT
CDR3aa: CASSPGTFDEKLFF

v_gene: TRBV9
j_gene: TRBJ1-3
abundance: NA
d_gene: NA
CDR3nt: TGTGCCAGCAGCGTAGGCGGAAACACCATATATTTT
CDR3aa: CASSVGGNTIYF

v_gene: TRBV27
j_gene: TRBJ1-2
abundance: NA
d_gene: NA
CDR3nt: TGTGCCAGCAGTCTGACGGGAGAAGGCTATGGCTACACCTTC
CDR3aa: CASSLTGEGYGYTF

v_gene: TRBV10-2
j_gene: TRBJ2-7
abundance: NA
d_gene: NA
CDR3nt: TGCGCCAGTAAAACTAGATTCGACTACGAGCAGTACTTC
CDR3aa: CASKTRFDYEQYF

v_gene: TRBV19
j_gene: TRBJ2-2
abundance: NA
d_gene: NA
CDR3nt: TGTGCCAGTATCGGGCGGGAGAACACCGGGGAGCTGTTTTTT
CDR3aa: CASIGRENTGELFF

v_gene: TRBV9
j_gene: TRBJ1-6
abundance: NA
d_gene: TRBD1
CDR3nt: TGTGCCAGCAGCGCTTCAGGGGGGAATTCACCCCTCCACTTT
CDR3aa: CASSASGGNSPLHF

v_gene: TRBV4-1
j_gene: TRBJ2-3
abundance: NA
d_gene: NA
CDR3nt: TGCGCCAGCAGCCCTAAAGGGCTAGTCAACACAGATACGCAGTATTTT
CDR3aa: CASSPKGLVNTDTQYF

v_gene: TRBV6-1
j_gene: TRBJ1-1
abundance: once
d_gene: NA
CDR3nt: TGTGCCAGCAGTGAAGAGTTGAGGGAGATTGAAGCTTTCTTT
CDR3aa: CASSEELREIEAFF

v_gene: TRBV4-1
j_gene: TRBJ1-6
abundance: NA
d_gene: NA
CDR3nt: TGCGCCAGCAGCCAAGAGCTGGGGGCCGTTGTTTCCCATACGAGTTCACCCCTCCACTTT
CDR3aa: CASSQELGAVVSHTSSPLHF

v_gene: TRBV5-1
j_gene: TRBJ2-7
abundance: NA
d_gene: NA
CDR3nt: TGCGCCAGCAGCTTGGCGGTAGCGATGGGCTACGAGCAGTACTTC
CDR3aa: CASSLAVAMGYEQYF

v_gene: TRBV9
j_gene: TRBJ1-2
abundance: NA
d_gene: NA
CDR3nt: TGTGCCAGCAGCGTAAGTTTAAGGGACACCACTGATGGCTACACCTTC
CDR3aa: CASSVSLRDTTDGYTF

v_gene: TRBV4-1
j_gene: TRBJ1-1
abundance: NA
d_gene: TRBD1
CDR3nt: TGCGCCAGCAGCCAAGGACAGGGTGGGATGAACACTGAAGCTTTCTTT
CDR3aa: CASSQGQGGMNTEAFF

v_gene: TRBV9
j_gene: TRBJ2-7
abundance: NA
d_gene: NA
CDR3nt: TGTGCCAGCAGCGTAGGGCCCCAGACCTACGAGCAGTACTTC
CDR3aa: CASSVGPQTYEQYF

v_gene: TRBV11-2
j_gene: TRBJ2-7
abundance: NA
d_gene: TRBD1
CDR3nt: TGTGCCAGCAGCTTAAACAGGGGCCCCTACGAGCAGTACTTC
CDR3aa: CASSLNRGPYEQYF

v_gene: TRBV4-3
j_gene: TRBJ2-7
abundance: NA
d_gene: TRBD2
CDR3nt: TGCGCCAGCAGCCAAGATCTTTCTAGCGGGAGCTACGAGCAGTACTTC
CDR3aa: CASSQDLSSGSYEQYF

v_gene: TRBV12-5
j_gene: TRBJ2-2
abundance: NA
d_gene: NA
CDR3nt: TGTGCTAGTGGTTCCCCCCCCGGGGAGCTGTTTTTT
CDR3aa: CASGSPPGELFF

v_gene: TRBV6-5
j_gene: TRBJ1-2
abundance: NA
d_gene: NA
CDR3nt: TGTGCCAGCAGTTATCCAGGGAACTATGGCTACACCTTC
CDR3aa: CASSYPGNYGYTF

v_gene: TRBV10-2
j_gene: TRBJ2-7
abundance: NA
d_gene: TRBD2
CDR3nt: TGCGCCAGCAGTGAGTTGCGGGGGGCCGCGACGGAAGAGCAGTACTTC
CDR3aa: CASSELRGAATEEQYF

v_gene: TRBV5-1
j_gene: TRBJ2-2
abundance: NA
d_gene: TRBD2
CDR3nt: TGCGCCAGCAGCTTGGGTGGAAAACTAAGCGGGGCCCGCACCGGGGAGCTGTTTTTT
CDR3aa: CASSLGGKLSGARTGELFF

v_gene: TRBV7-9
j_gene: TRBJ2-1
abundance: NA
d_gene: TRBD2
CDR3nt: TGTGCCAGCAGCACACCCGGGACTAACTACAATGAGCAGTTCTTC
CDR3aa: CASSTPGTNYNEQFF

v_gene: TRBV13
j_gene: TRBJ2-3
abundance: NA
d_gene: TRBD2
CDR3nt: TGTGCCAGCAGCCCTAGCGGGGGGGCGAGCACAGATACGCAGTATTTT
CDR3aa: CASSPSGGASTDTQYF

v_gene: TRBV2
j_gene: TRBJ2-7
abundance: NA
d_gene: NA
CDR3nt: TGTGCCAGCAGTGAAGCGCTACTTTACGAGCAGTACTTC
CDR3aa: CASSEALLYEQYF

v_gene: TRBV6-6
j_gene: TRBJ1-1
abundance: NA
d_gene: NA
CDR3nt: TGTGCCAGCAGTGGAGCGGTAGGCACTGAAGCTTTCTTT
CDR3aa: CASSGAVGTEAFF

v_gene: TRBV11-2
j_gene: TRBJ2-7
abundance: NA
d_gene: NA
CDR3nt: TGTGCCAGCAGCTCGCCGACAGGCTACGAGCAGTACTTC
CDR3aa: CASSSPTGYEQYF

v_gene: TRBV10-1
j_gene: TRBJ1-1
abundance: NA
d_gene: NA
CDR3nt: TGCGCCAGCAGTGAGTCGTGGGGGAGCATGAACACTGAAGCTTTCTTT
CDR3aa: CASSESWGSMNTEAFF

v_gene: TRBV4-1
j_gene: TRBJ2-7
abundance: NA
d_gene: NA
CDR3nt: TGCGCCAGCAGCCAAGATCTGTACGAGCAGTACTTC
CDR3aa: CASSQDLYEQYF

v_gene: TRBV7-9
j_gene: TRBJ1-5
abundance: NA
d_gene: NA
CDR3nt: TGTGCCAGCAGCTTAGCGGGGGATAGCAATCAGCCCCAGCATTTT
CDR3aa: CASSLAGDSNQPQHF

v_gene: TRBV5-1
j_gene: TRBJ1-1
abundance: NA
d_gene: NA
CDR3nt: TGCGCCAGCAGCTTGGACCCTAGCCCCACTGAAGCTTTCTTT
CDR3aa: CASSLDPSPTEAFF

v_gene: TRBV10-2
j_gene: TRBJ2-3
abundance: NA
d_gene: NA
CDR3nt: TGCGCCAGCACCCGTTCGAGGGCCCCTTCCACAGATACGCAGTATTTT
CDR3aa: CASTRSRAPSTDTQYF

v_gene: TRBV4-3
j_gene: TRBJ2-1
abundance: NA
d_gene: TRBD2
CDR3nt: TGCGCCAGCAGCCAATGGACTAGCGGCCCCTCCTACAATGAGCAGTTCTTC
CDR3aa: CASSQWTSGPSYNEQFF

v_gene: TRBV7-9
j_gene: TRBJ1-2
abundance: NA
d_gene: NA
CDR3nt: TGTGCCAGCAGCACCGGGACCCCATATGGCTACACCTTC
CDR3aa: CASSTGTPYGYTF

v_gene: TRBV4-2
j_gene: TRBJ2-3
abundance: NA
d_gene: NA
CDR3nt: TGTGCCAGCAGCTCTAGCACAGATACGCAGTATTTT
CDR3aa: CASSSSTDTQYF

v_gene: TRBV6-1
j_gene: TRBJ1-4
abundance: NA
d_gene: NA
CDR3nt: TGTGCCAGCACGAAGAGGGTAGCTAATGAAAAACTGTTTTTT
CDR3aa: CASTKRVANEKLFF

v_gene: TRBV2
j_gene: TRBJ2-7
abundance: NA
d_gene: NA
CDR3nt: TGTGCCAGCAGTGAGACCGAAAGCCTTTACGAGCAGTACTTC
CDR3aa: CASSETESLYEQYF

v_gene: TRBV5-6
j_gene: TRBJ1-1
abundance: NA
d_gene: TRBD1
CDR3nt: TGTGCCAGCGGTCCGGACAGGGGGCTGACTGAAGCTTTCTTT
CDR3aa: CASGPDRGLTEAFF

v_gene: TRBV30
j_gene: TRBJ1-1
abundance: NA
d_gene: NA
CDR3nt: TGTGCCTGGGGTCCCTATCAGAACACTGAAGCTTTCTTT
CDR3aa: CAWGPYQNTEAFF

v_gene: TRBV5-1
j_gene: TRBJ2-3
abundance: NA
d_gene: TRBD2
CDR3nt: TGCGCCAGCAGCTTGGGGATTAGCGGGAGAATCGATACGCAGTATTTT
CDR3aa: CASSLGISGRIDTQYF